This T cell receptor beta chain was recorded in a study of blood T cell repertoires in COVID-19. Study information: There were acute and convalescent COVID-19 samples, and they came from the United States, Italy and Spain. PBMCs, B-cell-depleted T cells, or T cells were the source of the cDNA or gDNA that made up the material.

The V gene's germline CDR1 is LNHNV and CDR2 YYDKDF (reference sequence). The J segment lost 4 bases and the V segment lost 4 bases, leaving 12 bases of the junction unmatched. The CDR3 is 16 amino acids. In the authors' methods: Estimation of nucleated cell counts was performed using reference gene primer amplification. TCRdb's table, derived via immunoSEQ multiplex PCR, lists solely in-frame clones and lacks some. That table furnishes V, J and clone size, whereas the DNA furnished D and trimming. The table records roughly 81,000 clones, roughly 84% of them present only once. The sequence was obtained from a woman aged 80 or over with COVID-19, enrolled during active disease. The sequenced sample consisted of peripheral blood. The V gene is TRBV15, the J gene TRBJ1-2; 7 bases match TRBD1. The CDR3 DNA follows: TGTGCCACCAGCAAGGGGGACAGCGGGAGTATCTATGGCTACACCTTC. It is translated as CATSKGDSGSIYGYTF.